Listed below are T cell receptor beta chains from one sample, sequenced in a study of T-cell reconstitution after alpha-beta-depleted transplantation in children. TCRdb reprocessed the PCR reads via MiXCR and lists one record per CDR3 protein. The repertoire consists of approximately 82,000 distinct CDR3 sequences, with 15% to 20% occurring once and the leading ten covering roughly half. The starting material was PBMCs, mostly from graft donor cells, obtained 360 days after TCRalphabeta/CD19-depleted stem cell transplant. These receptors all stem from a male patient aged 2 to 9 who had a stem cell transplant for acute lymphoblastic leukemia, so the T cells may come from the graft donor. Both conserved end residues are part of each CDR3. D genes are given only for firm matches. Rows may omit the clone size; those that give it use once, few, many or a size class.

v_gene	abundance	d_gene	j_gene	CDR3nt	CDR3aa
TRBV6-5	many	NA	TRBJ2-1	TGTGCCAGCAGACTTAGCGGAGCAGCCTACAATGAGCAGTTCTTC	CASRLSGAAYNEQFF
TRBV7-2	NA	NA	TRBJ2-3	TGTGCCAGCAGAAAAACCACGGATACGCAGTATTTT	CASRKTTDTQYF
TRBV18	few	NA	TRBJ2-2	TGTGCCAGCTCACCAGGGACAATTAACACCGGGGAGCTGTTTTTT	CASSPGTINTGELFF
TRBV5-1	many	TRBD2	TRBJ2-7	TGCGCCAGCAGCTTGGAGAAGCGGGAGGGTTTCTACGAGCAGTACTTC	CASSLEKREGFYEQYF
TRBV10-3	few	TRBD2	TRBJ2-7	TGTGCCATCAGTGAGTCACTAGCGGGAGCTAGTCCCTACGAGCAGTACTTC	CAISESLAGASPYEQYF
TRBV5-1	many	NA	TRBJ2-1	TGCGCCAGCAGACGGACCCTGAGCTCCTACAATGAGCAGTTCTTC	CASRRTLSSYNEQFF
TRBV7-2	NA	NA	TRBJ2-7	TGTGCCAGCAGCTACCGGGATTCGAGCTCCTACGAGCAGTACTTC	CASSYRDSSSYEQYF
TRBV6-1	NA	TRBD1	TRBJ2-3	TGTGCCAGCAGACCCCGGGACAGGGCAACAGATACGCAGTATTTT	CASRPRDRATDTQYF
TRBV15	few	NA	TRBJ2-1	TGTGCCACCAGCAGAGTCGAGGAATGGGGTGAGCAGTTCTTC	CATSRVEEWGEQFF
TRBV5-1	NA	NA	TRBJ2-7	TGCGCCAGCAGCTTGGTTCCAGGTGGCTACGAGCAGTACTTC	CASSLVPGGYEQYF
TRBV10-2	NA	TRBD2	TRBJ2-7	TGCGCCAGCAGTGAAGGTCTAGCGGGGCTCTCCTACGAGCAGTACTTC	CASSEGLAGLSYEQYF
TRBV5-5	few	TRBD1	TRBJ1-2	TGTGCCAGCAGCTCGGACAGGGTTTTTGGCTACACCTTC	CASSSDRVFGYTF
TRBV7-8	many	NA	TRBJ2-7	TGTGCCAGCAGCATCACCGGGACGGGTTACTACGAGCAGTACTTC	CASSITGTGYYEQYF